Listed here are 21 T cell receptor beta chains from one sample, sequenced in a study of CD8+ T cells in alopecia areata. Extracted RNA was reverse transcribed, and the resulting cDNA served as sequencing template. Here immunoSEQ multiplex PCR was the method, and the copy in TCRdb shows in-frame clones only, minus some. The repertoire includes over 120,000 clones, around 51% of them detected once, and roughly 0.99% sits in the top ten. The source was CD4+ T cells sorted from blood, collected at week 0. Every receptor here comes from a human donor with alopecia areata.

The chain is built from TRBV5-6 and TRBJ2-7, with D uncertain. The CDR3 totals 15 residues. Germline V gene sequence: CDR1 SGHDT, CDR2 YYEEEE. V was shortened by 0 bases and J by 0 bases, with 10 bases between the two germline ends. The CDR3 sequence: CASSLESQYSYEQYF. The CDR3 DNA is TGTGCCAGCAGCTTGGAGTCACAATACTCCTACGAGCAGTACTTC.

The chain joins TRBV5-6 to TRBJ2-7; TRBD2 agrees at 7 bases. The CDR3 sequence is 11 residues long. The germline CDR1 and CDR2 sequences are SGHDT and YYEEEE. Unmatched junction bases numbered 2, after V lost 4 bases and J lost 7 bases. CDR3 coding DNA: TGTGCCAGCAGCACGCGGGGGGAGCAGTACTTC. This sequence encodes CASSTRGEQYF.

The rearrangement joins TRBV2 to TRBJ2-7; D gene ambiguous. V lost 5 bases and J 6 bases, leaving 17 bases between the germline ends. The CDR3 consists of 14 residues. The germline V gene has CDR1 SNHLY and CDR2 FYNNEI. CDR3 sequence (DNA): TGTGCCAGCAGTCCCGGAGCCCCCTGGGGCGAGCAGTACTTC. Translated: CASSPGAPWGEQYF. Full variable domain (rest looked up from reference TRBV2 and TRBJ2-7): EPEVTQTPSHQVTQMGQEVILRCVPISNHLYFYWYRQILGQKVEFLVSFYNNEISEKSEIFDDQFSVERPDGSNFTLKIRSTKLEDSAMYFCASSPGAPWGEQYFGPGTRLTVT.

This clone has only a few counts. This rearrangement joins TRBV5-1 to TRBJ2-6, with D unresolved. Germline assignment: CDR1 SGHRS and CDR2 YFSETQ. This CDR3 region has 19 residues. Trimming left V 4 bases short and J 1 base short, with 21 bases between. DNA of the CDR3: TGCGCCAGCAGCCCAAAAGGACCCATGGGCAATTCTGGGGCCAACGTCCTGACTTTC. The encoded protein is CASSPKGPMGNSGANVLTF.

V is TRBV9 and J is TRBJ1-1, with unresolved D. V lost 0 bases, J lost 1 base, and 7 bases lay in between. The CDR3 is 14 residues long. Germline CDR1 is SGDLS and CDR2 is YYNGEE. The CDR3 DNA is TGTGCCAGCAGCGTAGGAAGAGGGAACACTGAAGCTTTCTTT. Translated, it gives CASSVGRGNTEAFF.

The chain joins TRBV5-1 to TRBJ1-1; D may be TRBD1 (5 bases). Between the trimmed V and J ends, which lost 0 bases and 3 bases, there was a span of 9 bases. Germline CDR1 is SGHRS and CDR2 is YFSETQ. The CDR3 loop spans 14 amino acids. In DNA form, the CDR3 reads TGCGCCAGCAGCTTGGCTGGGGGGGACACTGAAGCTTTCTTT. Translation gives CASSLAGGDTEAFF.

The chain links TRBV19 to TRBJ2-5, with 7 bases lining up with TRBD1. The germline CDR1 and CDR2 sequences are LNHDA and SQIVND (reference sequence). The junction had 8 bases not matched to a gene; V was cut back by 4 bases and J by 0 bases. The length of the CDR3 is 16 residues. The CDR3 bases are TGTGCCAGTAGTACACGCAAGGGACAGTACCAAGAGACCCAGTACTTC. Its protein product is CASSTRKGQYQETQYF.

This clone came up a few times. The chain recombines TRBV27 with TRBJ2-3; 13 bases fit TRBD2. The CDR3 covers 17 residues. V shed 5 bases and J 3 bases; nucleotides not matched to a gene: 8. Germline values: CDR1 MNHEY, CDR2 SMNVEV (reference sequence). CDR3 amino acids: CASSPRRTSGSTDTQYF. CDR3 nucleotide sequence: TGTGCCAGCAGTCCCCGGCGGACTAGCGGGAGTACAGATACGCAGTATTTT.

This chain's CDR3 is CASRQPGGNEQFF. The DNA of the CDR3 is TGTGCCAGCAGACAACCGGGGGGCAATGAGCAGTTCTTC. The chain combines TRBV11-2 with TRBJ2-1, with TRBD2 matching 7 bases. Germline V gene lookup returns CDR1 SGHAT and CDR2 FQNNGV. V lost 6 bases and J lost 6; bases outside the gene matches: 5. This CDR3 comprises 13 residues.

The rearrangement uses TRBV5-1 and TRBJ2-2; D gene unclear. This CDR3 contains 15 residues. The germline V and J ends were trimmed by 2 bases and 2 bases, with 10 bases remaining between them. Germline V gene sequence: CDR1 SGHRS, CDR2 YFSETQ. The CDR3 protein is CASSLASANTGELFF. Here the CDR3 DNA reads TGCGCCAGCAGCTTAGCCAGCGCCAACACCGGGGAGCTGTTTTTT.

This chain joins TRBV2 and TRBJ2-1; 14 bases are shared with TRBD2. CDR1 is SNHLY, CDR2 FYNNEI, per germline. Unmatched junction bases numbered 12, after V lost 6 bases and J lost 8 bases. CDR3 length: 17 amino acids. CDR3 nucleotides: TGTGCCAGCAGGGCGAGTGCAGGACTAGCGGGAGGCTATGAGCAGTTCTTC. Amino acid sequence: CASRASAGLAGGYEQFF. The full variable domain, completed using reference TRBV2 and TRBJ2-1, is EPEVTQTPSHQVTQMGQEVILRCVPISNHLYFYWYRQILGQKVEFLVSFYNNEISEKSEIFDDQFSVERPDGSNFTLKIRSTKLEDSAMYFCASRASAGLAGGYEQFFGPGTRLTVL.

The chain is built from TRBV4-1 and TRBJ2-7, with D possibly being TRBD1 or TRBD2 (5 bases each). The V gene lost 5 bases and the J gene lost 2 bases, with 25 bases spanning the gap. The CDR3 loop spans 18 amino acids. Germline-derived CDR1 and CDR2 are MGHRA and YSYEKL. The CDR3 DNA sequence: TGCGCCAGCAGCTCGTGGACAATGCACGACGGGACCCCCTACGAGCAGTACTTC. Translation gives CASSSWTMHDGTPYEQYF.

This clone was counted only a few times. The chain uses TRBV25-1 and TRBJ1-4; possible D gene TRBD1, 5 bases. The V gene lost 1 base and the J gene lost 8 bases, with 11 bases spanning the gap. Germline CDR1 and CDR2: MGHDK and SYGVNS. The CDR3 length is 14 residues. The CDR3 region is CASSESRQTEKLFF. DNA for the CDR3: TGTGCCAGCAGTGAATCACGACAGACAGAAAAACTGTTTTTT.

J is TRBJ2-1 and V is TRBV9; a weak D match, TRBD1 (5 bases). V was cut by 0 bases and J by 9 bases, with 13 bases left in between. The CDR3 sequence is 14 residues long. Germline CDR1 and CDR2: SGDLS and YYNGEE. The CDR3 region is CASSVVQGRSEQFF. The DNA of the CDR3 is TGTGCCAGCAGCGTAGTTCAGGGTAGAAGTGAGCAGTTCTTC. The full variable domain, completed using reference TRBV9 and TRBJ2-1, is DSGVTQTPKHLITATGQRVTLRCSPRSGDLSVYWYQQSLDQGLQFLIQYYNGEERAKGNILERFSAQQFPDLHSELNLSSLELGDSALYFCASSVVQGRSEQFFGPGTRLTVL.

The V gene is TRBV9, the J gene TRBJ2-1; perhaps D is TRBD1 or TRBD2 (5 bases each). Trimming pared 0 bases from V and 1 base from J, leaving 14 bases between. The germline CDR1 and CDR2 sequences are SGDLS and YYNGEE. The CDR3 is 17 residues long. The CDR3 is CASSVVGERRSYNEQFF. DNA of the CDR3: TGTGCCAGCAGCGTAGTGGGGGAGAGGAGGTCCTACAATGAGCAGTTCTTC.

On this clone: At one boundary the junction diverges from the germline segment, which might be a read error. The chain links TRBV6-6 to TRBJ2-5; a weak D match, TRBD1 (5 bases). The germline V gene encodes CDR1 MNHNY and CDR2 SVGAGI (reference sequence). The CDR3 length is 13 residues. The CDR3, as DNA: TGTGCCAGCAGTTACTCGCAGGGCCTGGGCCCGAACTTC. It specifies CASSYSQGLGPNF.

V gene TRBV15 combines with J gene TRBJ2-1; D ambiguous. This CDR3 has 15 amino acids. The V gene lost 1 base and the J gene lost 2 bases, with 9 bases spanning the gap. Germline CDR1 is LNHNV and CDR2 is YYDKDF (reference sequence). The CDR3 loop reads CATSRVTNPYNEQFF. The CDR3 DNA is TGTGCCACCAGCAGAGTTACCAACCCCTACAATGAGCAGTTCTTC.

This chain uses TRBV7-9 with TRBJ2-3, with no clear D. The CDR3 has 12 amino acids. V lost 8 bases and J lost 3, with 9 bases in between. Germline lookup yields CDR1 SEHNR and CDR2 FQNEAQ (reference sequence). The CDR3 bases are TGTGCCAGCGAAGGGAAGACAGATACGCAGTATTTT. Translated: CASEGKTDTQYF.

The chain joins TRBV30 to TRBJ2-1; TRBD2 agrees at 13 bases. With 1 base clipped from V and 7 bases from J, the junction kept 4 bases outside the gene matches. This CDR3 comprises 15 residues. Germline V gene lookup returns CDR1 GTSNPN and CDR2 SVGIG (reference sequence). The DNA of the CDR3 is TGTGCCTGGAGTGGGACTAGCGGGAGACGGAATGAGCAGTTCTTC. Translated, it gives CAWSGTSGRRNEQFF.

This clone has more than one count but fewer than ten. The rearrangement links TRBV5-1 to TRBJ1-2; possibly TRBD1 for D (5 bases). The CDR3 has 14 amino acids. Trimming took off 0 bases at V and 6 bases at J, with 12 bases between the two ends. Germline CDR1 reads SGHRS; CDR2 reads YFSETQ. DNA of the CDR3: TGCGCCAGCAGCTTGGTGGGGGAAGTCGATGGCTACACCTTC. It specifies CASSLVGEVDGYTF.

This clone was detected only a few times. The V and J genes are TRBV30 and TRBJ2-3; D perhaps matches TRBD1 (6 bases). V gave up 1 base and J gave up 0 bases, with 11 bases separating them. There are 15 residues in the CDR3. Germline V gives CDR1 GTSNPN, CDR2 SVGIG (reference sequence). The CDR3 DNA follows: TGTGCCTGGAGTGCCGGGCAGGGGAGCACAGATACGCAGTATTTT. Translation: CAWSAGQGSTDTQYF.